This T cell receptor (beta chain) is drawn from a study of blood T cell repertoires in COVID-19. Enrollment of patients from Seattle took place during active infection, with longitudinal follow-up. CDR3 length: 13 residues. Germline V gives CDR1 LNHDA, CDR2 SQIVND (reference sequence). Trimming shortened V by 9 bases and J by 5 bases, and 16 bases separated the two germline ends. The assay was immunoSEQ multiplex PCR, and TCRdb's table has in-frame clones only and misses some. This table has roughly 570,000 clones, 70% to 90% appearing once. The source material was peripheral blood. This sequence was found in a woman in her forties or fifties with COVID-19, enrolled during active disease. This chain connects TRBV19 to TRBJ2-5, with a possible D match to TRBD2 (5 bases). The DNA of the CDR3 is TGTGCCAGCACAGTGAGGGTGGGGGAGACCCAGTACTTC. It codes for CASTVRVGETQYF.